The 32 T cell receptor beta chains reported below all come from one sample, sequenced in a study of chemoradiotherapy in HPV16-positive cancers. Produced via immunoSEQ multiplex PCR; TCRdb's table is partial and in-frame only. The sample carries about 22,000 clones, roughly 92% recorded once. The sample here was blood, taken from a patient who underwent chemoradiotherapy. All receptors derive from a human donor with HPV-associated anogenital cancer.

This chain joins TRBV19 and TRBJ2-4; maybe TRBD2 (6 bases). The CDR3 runs to 14 residues. V was trimmed by 5 bases and J by 0 bases, leaving 8 bases between them. Germline values: CDR1 LNHDA, CDR2 SQIVND (reference sequence). The CDR3 loop is CASSAGIAKNIQYF. DNA for the CDR3: TGTGCCAGTAGTGCGGGAATAGCCAAAAACATTCAGTACTTC.

In DNA, the CDR3 is TGTGCCAGCAACCGACAGGGGTATAATTCACCCCTCCACTTT. It codes for CASNRQGYNSPLHF. The V call is TRBV6-1, the J call TRBJ1-6; 8 nucleotides match TRBD1. With V trimmed by 7 bases and J by 4 bases, 3 bases remained unmatched. Germline assignment: CDR1 MNHNS and CDR2 SASEGT. The CDR3 contains 14 residues.

The chain uses TRBV29-1 and TRBJ2-7; 10 bases agree with TRBD1. Germline V CDR1 and CDR2: SQVTM, ANQGSEA. The trim removed 1 base at V and 2 bases at J, leaving 5 bases unmatched. The CDR3 runs to 15 residues. The CDR3 spells CSVEGDRGRPYEQYF. The CDR3 DNA is TGCAGCGTTGAAGGCGACAGGGGGCGACCCTACGAGCAGTACTTC.

The chain combines TRBV9 with TRBJ1-2; perhaps TRBD1 as D (5 bases). The germline V gene encodes CDR1 SGDLS and CDR2 YYNGEE. V shed 0 bases and J shed 10 bases, with 13 bases lying between them. The CDR3 is 13 amino acids. The CDR3 DNA sequence: TGTGCCAGCAGCGTAGTTCCGGGAGGGGACTACACCTTC. It yields the protein CASSVVPGGDYTF.

The chain combines TRBV7-9 with TRBJ2-7; D not resolved. The CDR3 covers 13 residues. Germline V gives CDR1 SEHNR, CDR2 FQNEAQ (reference sequence). The germline V and J ends were trimmed by 0 bases and 5 bases, with 8 bases remaining between them. As DNA, the CDR3 is TGTGCCAGCAGCTTAGCCTTAGAAAACGAGCAGTACTTC. This sequence encodes CASSLALENEQYF.

The table lists this clone with a few counts. V gene TRBV7-9 combines with J gene TRBJ1-1; 7 nucleotides line up with TRBD1. This CDR3 is 15 amino acids long. The ends lost 5 bases at V and 0 bases at J; junction bases unmatched: 6. The V gene's germline CDR1 is SEHNR and CDR2 FQNEAQ (reference sequence). In nucleotides, the CDR3 is TGTGCCAGCAGCGTTGGGACAGTCATGAACACTGAAGCTTTCTTT. This translates into CASSVGTVMNTEAFF.

This clone was counted only a few times. The chain joins TRBV6-5 to TRBJ1-1, with unresolved D. The CDR3 is 13 residues long. V lost 6 bases, J lost 7 bases, and 15 bases lay in between. Germline values: CDR1 MNHEY, CDR2 SVGAGI. The CDR3 here is CASRITRTSEAFF. DNA of the CDR3: TGTGCCAGCAGAATTACACGGACGAGTGAAGCTTTCTTT.

The gene calls are TRBV9 and TRBJ2-7; D not certain. Looked up from germline, CDR1 is SGDLS and CDR2 is YYNGEE. Deletions cut 7 bases from V and 1 base from J, with 21 bases between. The length of the CDR3 is 16 residues. CDR3 residues: CASPAPLSPQSYEQYF. The CDR3, as DNA: TGTGCCAGCCCCGCCCCCCTTAGCCCCCAATCCTACGAGCAGTACTTC.

The chain combines TRBV7-6 with TRBJ1-4; D possibly corresponds to TRBD1 (5 bases). Trimming shortened V by 6 bases and J by 0 bases, and 14 bases separated the two germline ends. Germline V gives CDR1 SGHVS, CDR2 FNYEAQ. The CDR3 is 16 residues long. The CDR3 DNA reads TGTGCCAGCAGTCCTTTGCCGGGGGCAACTAATGAAAAACTGTTTTTT. Protein sequence: CASSPLPGATNEKLFF.

This clone has a single count. V is TRBV13 and J is TRBJ2-4; D possibly uses TRBD1 or TRBD2 (5 bases each). Germline V gene lookup returns CDR1 PRHDT and CDR2 FYEKMQ (reference sequence). Trimming took 2 bases from V and 2 from J, leaving 13 bases between them. This CDR3 is built from 16 residues. CDR3 nucleotide sequence: TGTGCCAGCAGCTTACAGGGCGGGTGGACCAAAAACATTCAGTACTTC. Translation gives CASSLQGGWTKNIQYF.

The genes are TRBV11-1 and TRBJ2-5; D possibly corresponds to TRBD2 (5 bases). The V end lost 1 base, the J end lost 7 bases, and 19 bases lay between the germline ends. The CDR3 is 16 amino acids. CDR1 and CDR2 (germline): SGHAT, FQDESV (reference sequence). The CDR3 bases are TGTGCCAGCAGCTTAGTCTCTGCTAGCTCGTATGGGACCCAGTACTTC. Encoded protein: CASSLVSASSYGTQYF. The complete variable domain, with remaining parts taken from reference TRBV11-1 and TRBJ2-5, reads EAEVAQSPRYKITEKSQAVAFWCDPISGHATLYWYRQILGQGPELLVQFQDESVVDDSQLPKDRFSAERLKGVDSTLKIQPAELGDSAMYLCASSLVSASSYGTQYFGPGTRLLVL.

The chain combines TRBV7-6 with TRBJ2-1; the D gene is possibly TRBD1 (5 bases). The germline CDR1 and CDR2 sequences are SGHVS and FNYEAQ. V was pared by 1 base and J by 9 bases, with 7 bases between. This CDR3 has 12 residues. The CDR3 is CASSLGRGEQFF. CDR3 DNA sequence: TGTGCCAGCAGCTTAGGTAGGGGTGAGCAGTTCTTC.

The chain has TRBV2 and TRBJ2-7; D gene unclear. The CDR3 covers 12 residues. Germline V gives CDR1 SNHLY, CDR2 FYNNEI. Trimming took off 0 bases at V and 4 bases at J, with 4 bases between the two ends. CDR3 residues: CASSEASYEQYF. CDR3 coding DNA: TGTGCCAGCAGTGAAGCGTCGTACGAGCAGTACTTC. The entire variable domain, with the rest obtained from reference TRBV2 and TRBJ2-7, is as follows: EPEVTQTPSHQVTQMGQEVILRCVPISNHLYFYWYRQILGQKVEFLVSFYNNEISEKSEIFDDQFSVERPDGSNFTLKIRSTKLEDSAMYFCASSEASYEQYFGPGTRLTVT.

This clone has only one observation. The chain recombines TRBV7-2 with TRBJ2-7, with 9 nucleotides matching TRBD2. Germline CDR1 reads SGHTA; CDR2 reads FQGNSA. This CDR3 region has 15 residues. The V segment lost 1 base and the J segment 2 bases; nucleotides outside the gene matches: 3. CDR3 nucleotides: TGTGCCAGCAGCTTAGGATCTAGCGGGGCCTACGAGCAGTACTTC. Encoded protein: CASSLGSSGAYEQYF.

This chain links TRBV19 with TRBJ1-4; no clear D gene. Germline loops: CDR1 LNHDA, CDR2 SQIVND (reference sequence). CDR3 length: 15 amino acids. Trimming shortened V by 7 bases and J by 0 bases, and 12 bases separated the two germline ends. CDR3 sequence reads: CASKDSVSTNEKLFF. CDR3 nucleotide sequence: TGTGCCAGTAAAGATTCGGTCTCAACTAATGAAAAACTGTTTTTT.

This clone was found once. The CDR3 DNA reads TGTGCCAGCTCCCAAACTAGCGGGAACAAAGAGACCCAGTACTTC. Translated: CASSQTSGNKETQYF. J is TRBJ2-5 and V is TRBV18, with 10 bases matching TRBD2. CDR1 and CDR2 from the germline V gene are KGHSH and LQKENI. Unmatched junction bases numbered 7, after V lost 6 bases and J lost 3 bases. The CDR3 has 15 amino acids.

The J gene is TRBJ1-2, the V gene TRBV19, with 8 bases matching TRBD1. Unmatched junction bases numbered 8, after V lost 5 bases and J lost 0 bases. Germline V gene data show CDR1 as LNHDA and CDR2 as SQIVND (reference sequence). There are 16 residues in the CDR3. The CDR3 nucleotides are TGTGCCAGTAGTTTGGACAGGGCGCCAACTAACTATGGCTACACCTTC. Amino acids: CASSLDRAPTNYGYTF.

The genes are TRBV9 and TRBJ2-3, with 7 bases matching TRBD1. This CDR3 is built from 17 residues. Germline loops: CDR1 SGDLS, CDR2 YYNGEE. Germline trimming cut 3 bases from V and 2 bases from J; bases unmatched to any gene: 12. CDR3 in DNA: TGTGCCAGCAGCGGACTACAGACAGGGCAATTCACAGATACGCAGTATTTT. Translated, it gives CASSGLQTGQFTDTQYF.

This clone was found once. The chain has TRBV4-2 and TRBJ2-5; D assignment may be TRBD1 or TRBD2 (7 bases each). The germline V gene encodes CDR1 LGHNA and CDR2 YNFKEQ. V lost 4 bases and J 4 bases, leaving 19 bases between the germline ends. This CDR3 has 16 amino acids. The CDR3 region is CASSPQGGGRRETQYF. CDR3 sequence (DNA): TGTGCCAGCAGCCCCCAGGGGGGGGGTCGGAGAGAGACCCAGTACTTC.

J is TRBJ2-7 and V is TRBV5-1; D assignment may be TRBD1 or TRBD2 (5 bases each). The CDR3 covers 13 residues. CDR1 is SGHRS, CDR2 YFSETQ, per germline. The ends were cut back, 2 bases at V and 4 bases at J, with 10 bases in the middle. CDR3 coding DNA: TGCGCCAGCAGCTTCCGGGACGGATACGAGCAGTACTTC. As protein: CASSFRDGYEQYF. Looking up the rest from reference TRBV5-1 and TRBJ2-7 gives the full variable domain: KAGVTQTPRYLIKTRGQQVTLSCSPISGHRSVSWYQQTPGQGLQFLFEYFSETQRNKGNFPGRFSGRQFSNSRSEMNVSTLELGDSALYLCASSFRDGYEQYFGPGTRLTVT.

The V call is TRBV18, the J call TRBJ1-2; D is ambiguous. This CDR3 has 13 residues. V was pared by 3 bases and J by 8 bases, with 13 bases between. CDR1 is KGHSH, CDR2 LQKENI, per germline. The CDR3: CASSPSSVEGYTF. The CDR3 nucleotides are TGTGCCAGCTCACCTAGTTCAGTGGAAGGCTACACCTTC. The full variable domain, in which reference TRBV18 and TRBJ1-2 provide the parts outside the CDR3, is NAGVMQNPRHLVRRRGQEARLRCSPMKGHSHVYWYRQLPEEGLKFMVYLQKENIIDESGMPKERFSAEFPKEGPSILRIQQVVRGDSAAYFCASSPSSVEGYTFGSGTRLTVV.

In its sample, this clone was seen once. This rearrangement joins TRBV7-9 to TRBJ2-7; the D is unclear. The V gene's germline CDR1 is SEHNR and CDR2 FQNEAQ (reference sequence). This CDR3 is built from 14 residues. The V and J ends lost 3 bases and 4 bases respectively, with 13 bases between them. CDR3 DNA: TGTGCCAGCAGCTTGTTGCCGAAGTATTACGAGCAGTACTTC. Translation: CASSLLPKYYEQYF.

This chain uses TRBV9 with TRBJ1-3; D ambiguous. CDR3 size: 14 residues. The V gene lost 3 bases and the J gene lost 4 bases, with 11 bases spanning the gap. From germline, CDR1 is SGDLS and CDR2 YYNGEE. This CDR3 is CASSAQYSGNTIYF. The CDR3 nucleotides are TGTGCCAGCAGCGCCCAATATTCCGGAAACACCATATATTTT. Full variable domain (remainder filled in from reference TRBV9 and TRBJ1-3): DSGVTQTPKHLITATGQRVTLRCSPRSGDLSVYWYQQSLDQGLQFLIQYYNGEERAKGNILERFSAQQFPDLHSELNLSSLELGDSALYFCASSAQYSGNTIYFGEGSWLTVV.

The V and J genes are TRBV7-9 and TRBJ2-7; perhaps TRBD2 as D (6 bases). Germline V CDR1 and CDR2: SEHNR, FQNEAQ (reference sequence). Trimming pared 1 base from V and 4 bases from J, leaving 11 bases between. The CDR3 covers 14 residues. CDR3 sequence: CASSLDGGSYEQYF. CDR3 DNA sequence: TGTGCCAGCAGCTTAGATGGGGGGTCATACGAGCAGTACTTC. Full variable domain (remainder filled in from reference TRBV7-9 and TRBJ2-7): DTGVSQNPRHKITKRGQNVTFRCDPISEHNRLYWYRQTLGQGPEFLTYFQNEAQLEKSRLLSDRFSAERPKGSFSTLEIQRTEQGDSAMYLCASSLDGGSYEQYFGPGTRLTVT.

The chain employs TRBV11-2 and TRBJ2-3; no definite D call. V was cut by 1 base and J by 2 bases, with 13 bases left in between. The CDR3 spans 16 residues. Germline V lookup: CDR1 SGHAT, CDR2 FQNNGV. CDR3 bases: TGTGCCAGCAGCTTAGCCGGAAGCGCCTCCACAGATACGCAGTATTTT. Its protein product is CASSLAGSASTDTQYF.

This sequence joins TRBV19 and TRBJ1-2; 7 bases fit TRBD1. CDR1 and CDR2 (germline): LNHDA, SQIVND (reference sequence). This CDR3 has 13 amino acids. V was pared by 5 bases and J by 4 bases, with 4 bases of the junction left unmatched. The CDR3 DNA follows: TGTGCCAGTAGTGCGGGACAGATCTATGGCTACACCTTC. Translating gives CASSAGQIYGYTF.

CDR3 amino acids: CASRAGGRQETQYF. CDR3 DNA sequence: TGTGCCAGCAGGGCCGGGGGCCGACAAGAGACCCAGTACTTC. J is TRBJ2-5 and V is TRBV11-2; either TRBD1 or TRBD2 may fit D (6 bases each). The germline V gene has CDR1 SGHAT and CDR2 FQNNGV. This CDR3 has 14 amino acids. With 6 bases removed from V and 2 bases from J, the gap between germline ends came to 13 bases.

The chain uses TRBV9 and TRBJ2-5; TRBD2 matches at 9 bases. This CDR3 has 16 residues. V lost 0 bases to trimming and J lost 1 base; unmatched junction nucleotides: 4. The germline V gene encodes CDR1 SGDLS and CDR2 YYNGEE. The CDR3 reads CASSVAPSGAQETQYF. In nucleotides, the CDR3 is TGTGCCAGCAGCGTAGCTCCTAGCGGGGCCCAAGAGACCCAGTACTTC.

This rearrangement joins TRBV5-8 to TRBJ2-5; D might be TRBD1 (6 bases). CDR3 size: 17 residues. CDR1 is SGHTS, CDR2 YDEGEE, per germline. Trimming shortened V by 2 bases and J by 4 bases, and 21 bases separated the two germline ends. The CDR3 sequence: CASSFGAHTGIRETQYF. CDR3 nucleotide sequence: TGTGCCAGCAGCTTTGGGGCCCACACAGGGATTCGAGAGACCCAGTACTTC.

This clone was counted once. The chain couples TRBV19 to TRBJ2-3; TRBD2 agrees at 9 bases. Germline lookup yields CDR1 LNHDA and CDR2 SQIVND (reference sequence). V lost 5 bases, J lost 5 bases, and 8 bases stayed unmatched. The CDR3 is 15 residues long. The CDR3 DNA is TGTGCCAGTAGTCCTCGCGGGAGGGCCGTAGATACGCAGTATTTT. Its protein is CASSPRGRAVDTQYF.

The rearrangement uses TRBV5-1 and TRBJ2-3; D tentatively reads TRBD1 or TRBD2 (6 bases each). Germline V lookup: CDR1 SGHRS, CDR2 YFSETQ. Trimming removed 0 bases from V and 0 bases from J, with 11 bases in between. The CDR3 spans 16 residues. The CDR3 reads CASSLAFGGSTDTQYF. CDR3 in DNA: TGCGCCAGCAGCTTGGCCTTCGGGGGCAGCACAGATACGCAGTATTTT.

The V gene is TRBV4-1, the J gene TRBJ2-2; tentative D call: TRBD2 (7 bases). V was shortened by 10 bases and J by 4 bases, with 16 bases between the two germline ends. Germline V gene data show CDR1 as MGHRA and CDR2 as YSYEKL. The CDR3 is 14 amino acids. Here the CDR3 DNA reads TGCGCCACTCGGGGGGCCCCGGGCACCGGGGAGCTGTTTTTT. This gives the protein CATRGAPGTGELFF.